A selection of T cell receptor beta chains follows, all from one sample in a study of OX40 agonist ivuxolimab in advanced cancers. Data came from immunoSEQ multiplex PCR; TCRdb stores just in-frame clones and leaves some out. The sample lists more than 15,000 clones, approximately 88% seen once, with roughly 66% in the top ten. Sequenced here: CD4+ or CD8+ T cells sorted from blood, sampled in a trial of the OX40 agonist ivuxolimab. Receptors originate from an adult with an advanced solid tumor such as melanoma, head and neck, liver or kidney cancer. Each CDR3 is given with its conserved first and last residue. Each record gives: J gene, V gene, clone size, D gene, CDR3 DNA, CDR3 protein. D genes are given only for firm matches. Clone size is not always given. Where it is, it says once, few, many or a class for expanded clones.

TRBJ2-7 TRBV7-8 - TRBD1 TGTGCCAGCAGCACCGAAGCACAGGGGGCCTACGAGCAGTACTTC CASSTEAQGAYEQYF
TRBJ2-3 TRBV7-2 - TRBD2 TGTGCCAGCAGCCCACTAGCGGGGGGCCCGGATACGCAGTATTTT CASSPLAGGPDTQYF
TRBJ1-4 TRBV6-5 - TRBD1 TGTGCCAGCAGTTGGACAGGGGGCGGCGGTGAAAAACTGTTTTTT CASSWTGGGGEKLFF
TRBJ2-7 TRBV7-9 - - TGTGCCAGCAGCTTCTCTCAGGGAAGCTCCTACGAGCAGTACTTC CASSFSQGSSYEQYF
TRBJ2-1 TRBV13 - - TGTGCCAGCAGCTTAGACAGAAACAATGAGCAGTTCTTC CASSLDRNNEQFF
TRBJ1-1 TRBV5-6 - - TGTGCCAGCAGCTTGGCGGGGGTAGGAAACACTGAAGCTTTCTTT CASSLAGVGNTEAFF
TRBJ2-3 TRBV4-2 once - TGTGCCAGCAGCCAAGCAAGGAAGGATACGCAGTATTTT CASSQARKDTQYF
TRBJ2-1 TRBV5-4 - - TGTGCCAGCAGCCTCTACAATGAGCAGTTCTTC CASSLYNEQFF
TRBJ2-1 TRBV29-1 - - TGCAGCGTGCCACTAGACAATGAGCAGTTCTTC CSVPLDNEQFF
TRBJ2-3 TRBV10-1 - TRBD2 TGCGCCAGCAGTGGGGCCAGCGGGACTAGGCTACCAGATACGCAGTATTTT CASSGASGTRLPDTQYF
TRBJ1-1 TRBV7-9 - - TGTGCCAGCAGCTGGGACCTCAGCACTGAAGCTTTCTTT CASSWDLSTEAFF
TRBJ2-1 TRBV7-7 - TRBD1 TGTGCCAGCAGCTTAGCGTTTTTGAACAGGGGCTTATACAATGAGCAGTTCTTC CASSLAFLNRGLYNEQFF
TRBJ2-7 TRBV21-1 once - TGTGCCAGCAGGTTACTACAGGTGAGCTCCTACGAGCAGTACTTC CASRLLQVSSYEQYF
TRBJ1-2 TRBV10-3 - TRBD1 TGTGCCATCAGTGAGACGACAGGGGGAGAAATCTATGGCTACACCTTC CAISETTGGEIYGYTF
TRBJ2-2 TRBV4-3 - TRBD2 TGCGCCAGCAGCCAAGGACTAGCGGGGGGCGTAAACGCCGGGGAGCTGTTTTTT CASSQGLAGGVNAGELFF
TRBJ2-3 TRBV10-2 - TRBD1 TGCGCCGGGACAGGCTGGGGGACAGATACGCAGTATTTT CAGTGWGTDTQYF
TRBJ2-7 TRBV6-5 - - TGTGCCAGCAGTTACGGGCAGGGTGGCGACGAGCAGTACTTC CASSYGQGGDEQYF
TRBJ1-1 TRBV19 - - TGTGCCTTGGGGGGAGGGAACACTGAAGCTTTCTTT CALGGGNTEAFF
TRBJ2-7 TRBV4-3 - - TGCGCCAGCAGCCAAGATCGTGGGAGCTACGAGCAGTACTTC CASSQDRGSYEQYF
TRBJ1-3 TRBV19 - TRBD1 TGTGCCAGTAGTCCCGGGACAGGGACTGGAAACACCATATATTTT CASSPGTGTGNTIYF
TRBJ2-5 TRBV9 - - TGTGCCAGCAGCGTAGATGAGGTGGGTCATGAGGAGACCCAGTACTTC CASSVDEVGHEETQYF
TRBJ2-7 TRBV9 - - TGTGCCAGCAGCGTAGGTTCCCGGTCCGAGCAGTACTTC CASSVGSRSEQYF
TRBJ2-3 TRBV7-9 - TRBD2 TGTGCCAGCAGCCAAAAAAGCGGGGGGGCCGTAGATACGCAGTATTTT CASSQKSGGAVDTQYF
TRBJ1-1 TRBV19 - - TGTGCCAGTACCATGACCGGGACGGCGAACACTGAAGCTTTCTTT CASTMTGTANTEAFF
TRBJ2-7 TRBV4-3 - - TGCGCCAGCAGCTTAACTCTGCCAGGGGCGTCCTACGAGCAGTACTTC CASSLTLPGASYEQYF
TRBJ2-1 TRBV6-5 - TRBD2 TGTGCCAGCAGAACGGGACTAGCGGTCTACAATGAGCAGTTCTTC CASRTGLAVYNEQFF
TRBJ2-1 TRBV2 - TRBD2 TGTGCCAGCAGCCCAGCGGGGGGTCCTGAGCAGTTCTTC CASSPAGGPEQFF
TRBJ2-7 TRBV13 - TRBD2 TGTGCCAGCTCTAGCGGGGGGGCTTTTTACGAGCAGTACTTC CASSSGGAFYEQYF
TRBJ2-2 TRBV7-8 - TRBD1 TGTGCCAGCAGCTCTCGGACAGGGCTCACCGGGGAGCTGTTTTTT CASSSRTGLTGELFF
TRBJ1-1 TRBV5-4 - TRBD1 TGTGCCAGCAGCCCACAGGGGGCGTACACTGAAGCTTTCTTT CASSPQGAYTEAFF
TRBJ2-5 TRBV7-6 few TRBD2 TGTGCCAGCAGCAATGGACTAGCGTTTAAACGAGAGACCCAGTACTTC CASSNGLAFKRETQYF
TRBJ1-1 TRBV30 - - TGTGCCTGGAGTGGGTCTTTTGAAGCTTTCTTT CAWSGSFEAFF
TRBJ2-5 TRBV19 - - TGTGCCAGTAGTATTCGGGCAGCCAGACAAGAGACCCAGTACTTC CASSIRAARQETQYF
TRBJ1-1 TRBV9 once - TGTGCCAGCAGCGTAGCTGATGGGGTGGGCACTGAAGCTTTCTTT CASSVADGVGTEAFF
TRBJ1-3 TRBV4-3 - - TGCGCCAGCAGCCAATGGACCGGTGGTAACACCATATATTTT CASSQWTGGNTIYF
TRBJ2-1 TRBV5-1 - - TGCGCCAGCAGCCCGTTTGTGGGCCTACTGCATGAGCAGTTCTTC CASSPFVGLLHEQFF
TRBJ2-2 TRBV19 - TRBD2 TGTGCCAGTAGTTCGTGGACTAGCGGGATTTTCGGGGAGCTGTTTTTT CASSSWTSGIFGELFF
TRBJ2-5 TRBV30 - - TGTGCCTGGAGTGCTTTGGAGACCCAGTACTTC CAWSALETQYF
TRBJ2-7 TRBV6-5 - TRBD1 TGTGCCAGCAGTACCGGGACAGGGGGCTACGAGCAGTACTTC CASSTGTGGYEQYF
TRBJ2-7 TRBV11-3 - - TGTGCCAGCAGCTTAGGCCAGGGGAGGTACGAGCAGTACTTC CASSLGQGRYEQYF
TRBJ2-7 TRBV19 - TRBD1 TGTGCCAGTAGTTTCCTCTCCCCCCGGGGACAGGGCTACGAGCAGTACTTC CASSFLSPRGQGYEQYF
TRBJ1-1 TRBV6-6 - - TGTGCCAGCAGCCTTACAAGCTACACTGAAGCTTTCTTT CASSLTSYTEAFF
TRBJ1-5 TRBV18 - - TGTGCCAGCTCTACAGGTATAAGTAGCAATCAGCCCCAGCATTTT CASSTGISSNQPQHF
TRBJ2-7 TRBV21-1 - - TGTGCCAGCAGCAACGACTCGTGCTACGAGCAGTACTTC CASSNDSCYEQYF
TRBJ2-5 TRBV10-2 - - TGCGCCAGCGCGCTTGGGTGGGAGACCCAGTACTTC CASALGWETQYF
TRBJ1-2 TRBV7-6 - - TGTGCCAGCAGCTTAGGAGAGAACTATGGCTACACCTTC CASSLGENYGYTF
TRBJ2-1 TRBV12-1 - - TGTGCCAGCAGCTTTGCGGTCTGGGCAGGGGGTTATGAGCAGTTCTTC CASSFAVWAGGYEQFF
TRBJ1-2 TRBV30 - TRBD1 TGTGCCTGGAGTGATACAGGGGTTGATGGCTACACCTTC CAWSDTGVDGYTF
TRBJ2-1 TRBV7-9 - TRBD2 TGTGCCAGCAGCCCCCGACTAGCGGGAGTGGTAAATGAGCAGTTCTTC CASSPRLAGVVNEQFF
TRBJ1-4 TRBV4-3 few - TGCGCCAGCAGCCCAGGGGTCCGGGCTAATGAAAAACTGTTTTTT CASSPGVRANEKLFF
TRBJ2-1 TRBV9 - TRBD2 TGTGCCAGCAGCGTAGAGGGGACTAGCGGGAGAATTAGCTACAATGAGCAGTTCTTC CASSVEGTSGRISYNEQFF
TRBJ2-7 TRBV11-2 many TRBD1 TGTGCCAGCAGCTCCGACGGGACAGGGGGCTACGAGCAGTACTTC CASSSDGTGGYEQYF
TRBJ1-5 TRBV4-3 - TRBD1 TGCGCCAGCAGCCAAGATCAGGGGACAGGGGAGGAGGGCAATCAGCCCCAGCATTTT CASSQDQGTGEEGNQPQHF
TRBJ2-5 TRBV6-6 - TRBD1 TGTGCCAGCAGCCTCGGACAGGGGACATTTAGGGAGACCCAGTACTTC CASSLGQGTFRETQYF
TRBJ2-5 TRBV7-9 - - TGTGCCAGCAGCCGGATAGCGGAAGTACAAGAGACCCAGTACTTC CASSRIAEVQETQYF
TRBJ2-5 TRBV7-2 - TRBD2 TGTGCCAGCAGCTTAAGGCCTAGCGGGGCTTCCAGAGAGACCCAGTACTTC CASSLRPSGASRETQYF
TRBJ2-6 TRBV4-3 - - TGCGCCAGCAGCCAAGAAGGGCCAGGGGATGGGGCCAACGTCCTGACTTTC CASSQEGPGDGANVLTF
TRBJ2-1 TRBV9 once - TGTGCCAGCAGCGTAGTTGCGGGGTACAATGAGCAGTTCTTC CASSVVAGYNEQFF